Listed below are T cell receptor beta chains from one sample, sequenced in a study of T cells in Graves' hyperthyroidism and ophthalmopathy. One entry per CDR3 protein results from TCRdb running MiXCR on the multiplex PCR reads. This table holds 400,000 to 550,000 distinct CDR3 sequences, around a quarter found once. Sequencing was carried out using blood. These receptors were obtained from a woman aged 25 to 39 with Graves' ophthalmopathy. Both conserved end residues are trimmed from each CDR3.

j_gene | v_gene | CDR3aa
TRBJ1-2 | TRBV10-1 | ASSEWTEPLNYGYT
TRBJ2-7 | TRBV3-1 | ASSQLAGGPREQY
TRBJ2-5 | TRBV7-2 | ASSLEALETQY
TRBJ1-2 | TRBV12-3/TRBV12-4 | ATLDSNYGYT
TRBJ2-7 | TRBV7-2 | ASSVSGVEQY
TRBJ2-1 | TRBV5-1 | ASSLGGGSGNEQF
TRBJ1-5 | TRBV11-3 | ASSPKIGYSNQPQH
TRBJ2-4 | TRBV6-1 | ASCRLDAKNIQY
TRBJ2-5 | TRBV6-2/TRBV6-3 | ASSSSGRQETQY
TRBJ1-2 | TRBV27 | ASSLSLTGGELYGYT
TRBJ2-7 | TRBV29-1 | SVQTGTGLYEQY
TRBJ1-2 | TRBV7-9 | ASSPGQGAIGYT
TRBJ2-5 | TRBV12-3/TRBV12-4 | ASSFTSDQETQY
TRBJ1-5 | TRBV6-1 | ASSVGRDRGNQPQH
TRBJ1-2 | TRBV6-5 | ASSYAGGIGYT
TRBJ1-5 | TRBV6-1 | ASRAGTGGSSNQPQH
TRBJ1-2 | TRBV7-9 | ASSPSAYGYT
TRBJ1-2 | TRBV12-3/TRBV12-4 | ASSRRTRGDYGYT
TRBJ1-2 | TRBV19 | ASKGDRVYGYT
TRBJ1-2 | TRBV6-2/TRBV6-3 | ASRTGNYGYT
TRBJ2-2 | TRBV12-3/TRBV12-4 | ASTPMTGFAVTGELF
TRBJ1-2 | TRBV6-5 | ASRPTGGGYGYT
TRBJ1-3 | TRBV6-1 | ASRPSLLSGGNTIY
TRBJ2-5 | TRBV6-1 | ASSEVGGLGETQY
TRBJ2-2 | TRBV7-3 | ASSLSGFRTGELF
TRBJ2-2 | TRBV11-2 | ASSLVKGLILPGELF
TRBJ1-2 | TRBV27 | ASRLTGGNGGYT
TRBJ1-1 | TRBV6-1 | ASSEQANTEAF
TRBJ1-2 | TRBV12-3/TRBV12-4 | ASSSNSGYNTRGYT
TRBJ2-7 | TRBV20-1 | SARLDRAEQY
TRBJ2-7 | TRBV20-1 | SARAADVSPYEQY
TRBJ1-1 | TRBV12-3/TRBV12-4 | ASTDDGPNTEAF
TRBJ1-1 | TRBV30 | AWSPNWNTEAF
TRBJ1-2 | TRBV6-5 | ASSSQTRTNYGYT
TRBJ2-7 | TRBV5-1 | ASSQDVLTYEQY
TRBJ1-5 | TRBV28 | ASTAPDQPQH
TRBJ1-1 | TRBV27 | ASSLTLRGLNTEAF
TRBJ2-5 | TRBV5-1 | ASSFGSTGGETQY
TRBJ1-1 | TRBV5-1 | ASSRPWDTEAF
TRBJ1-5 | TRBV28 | ASSRRGAGNQPQH
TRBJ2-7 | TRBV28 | ASSLRQLSYEQY
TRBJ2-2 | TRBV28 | ASSLWVFRHLNTGELF